The next 5 T cell receptor beta chains were all read from a single sample in a study of T cells in Graves' hyperthyroidism and ophthalmopathy. Amplification of TCR beta CDR3 regions was performed using RNA transcripts as template. The study used the HTBI primer set for a first-round RT-PCR of the TCR CDR3. TCRdb redid the calling of the multiplex PCR reads with MiXCR, one entry per CDR3 protein. Altogether a few hundred thousand distinct CDR3 sequences are present, 20% to 25% being singletons, with the ten largest covering around 67%. The specimen sequenced was blood. These receptors were collected from a man in his fifties with Graves' hyperthyroidism.

In regard to this clonotype: At one end the junction does not follow the germline gene, possibly because of a read error. The V call is TRBV6-1, the J call TRBJ2-1; TRBD2 matches at 11 bases. CDR1 is MNHNS, CDR2 SASEGT, per germline. The CDR3 loop spans 18 amino acids. DNA of the CDR3: TGTGCCACCGAAGCCACTAGCGGGAGTAAAGGGTCCTACAATGAGCGGTTCTTC. Its translation: CATEATSGSKGSYNERFF.

This clonotype was detected only a few times. The chain uses TRBV12-3 or TRBV12-4 and TRBJ1-4; D remains unclear. The ends were cut back, 5 bases at V and 12 bases at J, with 10 bases in the middle. This CDR3 region has 11 residues. CDR3 sequence reads: CASSPSWELFF. DNA for the CDR3: TGTGCCAGCAGTCCCTCTTGGGAACTGTTTTTT.

In this sample, this clonotype turned up a few times. This chain connects TRBV2 to TRBJ2-1; weak D call: TRBD1 (5 bases). The CDR3 spans 16 residues. The germline V gene encodes CDR1 SNHLY and CDR2 FYNNEI. V lost 6 bases and J 2 bases, leaving 17 bases between the germline ends. DNA of the CDR3: TGTGCCAGCAGCCCGACCACGACAGAGACCTACAATGAGCAGTTCTTC. Its protein is CASSPTTTETYNEQFF.

The sample holds many counts of this clonotype. The CDR3 is CASSLKGETQYF. The CDR3 DNA follows: TGTGCCAGCAGTTTAAAAGGCGAGACCCAGTACTTC. The chain links TRBV27 to TRBJ2-5; D gene unclear. This CDR3 has 12 residues. The germline V gene encodes CDR1 MNHEY and CDR2 SMNVEV (reference sequence). V lost 2 bases and J 5 bases, leaving 6 bases between the germline ends.

The CDR3 DNA is TGTGCCAGTAGTGCGGGACAGGGTCATGAAAAACTGTTTTTT. Amino acid sequence: CASSAGQGHEKLFF. The chain recombines TRBV19 with TRBJ1-4; 9 nucleotides match TRBD1. The CDR3 contains 14 residues. With 5 bases clipped from V and 6 bases from J, the junction kept 4 bases outside the gene matches. CDR1 LNHDA and CDR2 SQIVND come from the germline V gene (reference sequence).